This TCR beta chain appears in the sequencing data of a study of T cell responses to AZD1222 COVID-19 vaccine. General observations from the study: Recipients of AZD1222 seropositive at baseline numbered only 5 or 6. Nearly half of unique spike-specific TCRs reportedly avoided B.1.351 and B.1.1.7 mutated regions. Clonal diversity may have been underestimated in mostly white British donors. The repertoires were collected only after the peak T cell response.

Notes on this clone: What it binds is not known.

Sequencing was performed with immunoSEQ multiplex PCR; in TCRdb, only in-frame clones are kept and a portion is missing. The sample shows about 83,000 clones, about 82% of them seen only once. The trim removed 5 bases at V and 2 bases at J, leaving 9 bases unmatched. This CDR3 has 16 amino acids. From germline, CDR1 is LNHDA and CDR2 SQIVND (reference sequence). Sequences were derived from peripheral blood, sampled on day 0 of AZD1222 vaccination. The clonotype originates from an adult in good health. The chain joins TRBV19 to TRBJ1-2; 9 bases line up with TRBD1. The CDR3 DNA is TGTGCCAGTAGTGCCGCCGGGACAGGGAGGAACTATGGCTACACCTTC. This translates into CASSAAGTGRNYGYTF.